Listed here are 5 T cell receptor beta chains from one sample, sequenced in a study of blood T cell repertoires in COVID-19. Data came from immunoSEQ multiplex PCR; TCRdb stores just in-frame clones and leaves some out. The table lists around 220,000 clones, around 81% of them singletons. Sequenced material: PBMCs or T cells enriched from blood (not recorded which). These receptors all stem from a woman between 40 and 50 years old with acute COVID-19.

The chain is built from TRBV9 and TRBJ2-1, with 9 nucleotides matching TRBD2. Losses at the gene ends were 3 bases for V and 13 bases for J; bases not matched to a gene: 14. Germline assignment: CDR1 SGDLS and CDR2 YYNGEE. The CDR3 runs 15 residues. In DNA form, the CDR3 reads TGTGCCAGCAGCGGGCTTGGGACTAGCCCGAGTGGACAGTTCTTC. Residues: CASSGLGTSPSGQFF.

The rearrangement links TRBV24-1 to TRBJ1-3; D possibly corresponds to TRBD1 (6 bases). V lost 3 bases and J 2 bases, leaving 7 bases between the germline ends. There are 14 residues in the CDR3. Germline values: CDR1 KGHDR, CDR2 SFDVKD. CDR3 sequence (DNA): TGTGCCACCAGTGATCGGGACACTGGAAACACCATATATTTT. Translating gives CATSDRDTGNTIYF.

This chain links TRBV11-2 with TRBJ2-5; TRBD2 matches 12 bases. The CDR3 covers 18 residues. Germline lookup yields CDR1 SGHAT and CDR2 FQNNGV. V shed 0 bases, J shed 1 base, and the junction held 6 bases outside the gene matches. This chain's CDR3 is CASSLELAGGPVQETQYF. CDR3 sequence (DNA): TGTGCCAGCAGCTTAGAGCTAGCGGGGGGGCCGGTCCAAGAGACCCAGTACTTC.

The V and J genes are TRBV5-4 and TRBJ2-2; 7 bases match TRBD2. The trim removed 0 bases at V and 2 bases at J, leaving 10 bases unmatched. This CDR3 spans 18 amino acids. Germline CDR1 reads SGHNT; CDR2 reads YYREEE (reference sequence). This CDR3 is CASSLGPGLAANTGELFF. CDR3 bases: TGTGCCAGCAGCTTGGGACCGGGCCTAGCGGCTAACACCGGGGAGCTGTTTTTT.

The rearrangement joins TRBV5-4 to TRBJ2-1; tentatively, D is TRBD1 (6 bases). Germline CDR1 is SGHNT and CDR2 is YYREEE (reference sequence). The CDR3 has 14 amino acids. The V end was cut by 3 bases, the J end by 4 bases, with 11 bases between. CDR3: CASSSPDSYNEQFF. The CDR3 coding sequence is TGTGCCAGCAGCTCACCGGACAGTTACAATGAGCAGTTCTTC. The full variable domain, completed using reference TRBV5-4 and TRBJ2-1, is ETGVTQSPTHLIKTRGQQVTLRCSSQSGHNTVSWYQQALGQGPQFIFQYYREEENGRGNFPPRFSGLQFPNYSSELNVNALELDDSALYLCASSSPDSYNEQFFGPGTRLTVL.